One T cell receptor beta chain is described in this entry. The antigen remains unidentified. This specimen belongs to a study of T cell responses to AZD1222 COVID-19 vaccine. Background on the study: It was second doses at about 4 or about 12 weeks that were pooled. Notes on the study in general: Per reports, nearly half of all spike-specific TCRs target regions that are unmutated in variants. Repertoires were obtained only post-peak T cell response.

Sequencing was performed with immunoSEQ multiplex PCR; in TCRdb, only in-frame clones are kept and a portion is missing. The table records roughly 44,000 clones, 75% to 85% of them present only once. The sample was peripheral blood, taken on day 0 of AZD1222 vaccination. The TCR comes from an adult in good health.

CDR3 nucleotides: TGTGCCAGCAGTACGGCTGGGGGTGGCTACACCTTC. This translates into CASSTAGGGYTF. This rearrangement joins TRBV2 to TRBJ1-2, with D tentatively TRBD1 (5 bases). CDR1 and CDR2 (germline): SNHLY, FYNNEI. V was clipped by 5 bases and J by 7 bases, with 11 bases between them. This CDR3 region has 12 residues.